This T cell receptor (beta chain) was found in a study of cytomegalovirus exposure and HLA in healthy donors. Germline V gene sequence: CDR1 SGHTA, CDR2 FQGNSA. The CDR3 extends over 15 amino acids. V lost 2 bases and J lost 7; bases outside the gene matches: 2. The study ran its PCR with 60 Vbeta and 13 Jbeta primers. Per the original methods: In a later analysis, 10 million to 11 million of some 80 million unique beta chains occurred in at least two donors. The protocol was immunoSEQ multiplex PCR, while the TCRdb copy is restricted to in-frame clones and leaves out a portion. The DNA gave D and trimming, while V, J and clone size come from that table. The table includes 110,000 or so clones, about 61% detected once. Healthy people donating bone marrow made up the donors. There were likely unrecorded immune exposures, though donors were nominally healthy when sampled. Of note for this clone: The target antigen is unknown.

Broader study findings: In a later analysis, a genetic analysis reported fewer productive-TCR N-insertions in an Asian-associated ancestry cluster than the cohort average.

The clonotype was recovered from a man aged 18 to 35 in good health and CMV-seropositive. Sequencing input: PBMCs. This chain joins TRBV7-2 and TRBJ2-1, with 13 positions matching TRBD2. The CDR3 nucleotides are TGTGCCAGCAGCTTAAGACTAGCGGGGGGAAATGAGCAGTTCTTC. Translation gives CASSLRLAGGNEQFF. The whole variable domain, remainder taken from reference TRBV7-2 and TRBJ2-1, is GAGVSQSPSNKVTEKGKDVELRCDPISGHTALYWYRQSLGQGLEFLIYFQGNSAPDKSGLPSDRFSAERTGGSVSTLTIQRTQQEDSAVYLCASSLRLAGGNEQFFGPGTRLTVL.